This is a list of T cell receptor beta chains from one sample in a study of cytomegalovirus exposure and HLA in healthy donors. Some clones are missing from TCRdb's copy, which holds only in-frame ones; the method was immunoSEQ multiplex PCR. This table holds approximately 210,000 clones, about 90% found once. The sequenced material came from PBMCs. Receptors originate from a woman younger than 35 in good health and CMV-seronegative. Both conserved end residues are part of each CDR3. A D gene is named only where the DNA matches it firmly. Clone size is given for some rows only: seen once, a few or many times, or a class if the clone is expanded.

TRBD2,once,TRBV11-2,TRBJ2-3,CASSQRLAGYTDTQYF,TGTGCCAGCAGCCAACGACTAGCGGGATACACAGATACGCAGTATTTT
TRBD1,.,TRBV7-8,TRBJ2-7,CASSPRDSRTPGQYF,TGTGCCAGCAGCCCACGGGACAGCAGGACCCCCGGGCAGTACTTC
.,.,TRBV4-3,TRBJ1-5,CASSQDQAGNQPQHF,TGCGCCAGCAGCCAAGATCAAGCTGGCAATCAGCCCCAGCATTTT
.,few,TRBV6-5,TRBJ2-7,CASIYLSDEQYF,TGTGCCAGCATCTACCTCTCCGACGAGCAGTACTTC
TRBD1,.,TRBV5-5,TRBJ1-4,CASSLVVGQGKLFF,TGTGCCAGCAGCTTGGTAGTGGGACAGGGTAAACTGTTTTTT
.,.,TRBV5-4,TRBJ1-2,CASSLGAVNYGYTF,TGTGCCAGCAGCTTGGGGGCCGTAAACTATGGCTACACCTTC
TRBD1,.,TRBV15,TRBJ2-5,CATSSPQGASRETQYF,TGTGCCACCAGCAGCCCTCAGGGGGCATCGAGAGAGACCCAGTACTTC
.,.,TRBV18,TRBJ2-7,CASSPRVKGLGYEQYF,TGTGCCAGCTCACCACGGGTCAAGGGGCTAGGGTACGAGCAGTACTTC
TRBD1,once,TRBV5-6,TRBJ2-5,CASSMRDRARRTQYF,TGTGCCAGCAGCATGAGGGACAGGGCGCGTCGGACCCAGTACTTC
.,.,TRBV7-8,TRBJ2-5,CASSLARDGKETQYF,TGTGCCAGCAGCTTAGCGCGGGACGGGAAAGAGACCCAGTACTTC
.,.,TRBV5-1,TRBJ2-3,CASSSYITDTQYF,TGCGCCAGCAGCTCTTACATCACAGATACGCAGTATTTT
TRBD1,.,TRBV5-4,TRBJ1-1,CASSWGQGAVEAFF,TGTGCCAGCAGCTGGGGACAGGGGGCTGTTGAAGCTTTCTTT
TRBD2,.,TRBV19,TRBJ2-7,CASKVAGSYEQYF,TGTGCCAGTAAAGTAGCGGGCTCCTACGAGCAGTACTTC
.,.,TRBV7-9,TRBJ2-3,CASSLGLTSTDTQYF,TGTGCCAGCAGCTTAGGCTTAACTAGCACAGATACGCAGTATTTT
TRBD2,.,TRBV4-2,TRBJ2-1,CASSQATSGGYNEQFF,TGTGCCAGCAGCCAGGCTACTAGCGGGGGTTACAATGAGCAGTTCTTC
.,.,TRBV28,TRBJ2-7,CASAIQYEQYF,TGTGCCAGCGCAATACAATACGAGCAGTACTTC
TRBD1,.,TRBV28,TRBJ1-1,CASSSGQGSAEAFF,TGTGCCAGCAGTTCGGGACAGGGGAGCGCTGAAGCTTTCTTT
.,.,TRBV30,TRBJ2-6,CAWRVAGANVLTF,TGTGCCTGGAGGGTAGCGGGGGCCAACGTCCTGACTTTC
TRBD1,few,TRBV7-6,TRBJ1-1,CASSLDRTEAFF,TGTGCCAGCAGCCTGGACAGGACTGAAGCTTTCTTT
TRBD2,.,TRBV29-1,TRBJ2-1,CSVDTGVLAGFSPEYNEQFF,TGCAGCGTGGACACAGGGGTACTAGCGGGATTTTCCCCGGAATACAATGAGCAGTTCTTC
.,few,TRBV15,TRBJ2-7,CATSRDRGGQGAQYF,TGTGCCACCAGCAGAGATCGGGGGGGACAGGGAGCGCAGTACTTC
TRBD1,.,TRBV28,TRBJ1-2,CASSLGTGVIYGYTF,TGTGCCAGCAGTTTAGGAACAGGGGTTATCTATGGCTACACCTTC
.,.,TRBV27,TRBJ2-5,CASSTNRASGETQYF,TGTGCCAGCAGTACCAACAGGGCTTCGGGGGAGACCCAGTACTTC
.,.,TRBV7-6,TRBJ2-2,CASSLGGAVYTGELFF,TGTGCCAGCAGCTTAGGTGGGGCAGTATACACCGGGGAGCTGTTTTTT
.,once,TRBV4-1,TRBJ2-3,CASSQLGSVTDTQYF,TGCGCCAGCAGCCAACTCGGGAGCGTGACAGATACGCAGTATTTT
.,.,TRBV27,TRBJ2-5,CASSLTGREETQYF,TGTGCCAGCAGCCTGACAGGCAGGGAAGAGACCCAGTACTTC
.,.,TRBV6-1,TRBJ1-2,CASSDPGHPDNYGYTF,TGTGCCAGCAGTGATCCGGGACACCCAGATAACTATGGCTACACCTTC
.,.,TRBV19,TRBJ2-1,CASRDSPHAYNEQFF,TGTGCCAGTAGGGACAGTCCACACGCCTACAATGAGCAGTTCTTC
TRBD2,.,TRBV9,TRBJ2-7,CASSGGVAGYEQYF,TGTGCCAGCAGCGGAGGGGTAGCGGGCTACGAGCAGTACTTC
TRBD2,.,TRBV7-6,TRBJ2-7,CASSSVPPSGDRYEQYF,TGTGCCAGCAGCTCCGTTCCTCCTAGCGGGGACCGATACGAGCAGTACTTC
.,once,TRBV9,TRBJ2-1,CASSGRGPYNEQFF,TGTGCCAGCAGCGGGCGGGGACCCTACAATGAGCAGTTCTTC
TRBD2,.,TRBV6-4,TRBJ2-1,CASSVSSTSGSPRFF,TGTGCCAGCAGTGTAAGCTCAACTAGCGGGAGCCCGCGGTTCTTC
.,.,TRBV7-7,TRBJ2-1,CASSLGSGHFNEQFF,TGTGCTAGCAGCTTAGGGTCGGGACATTTCAATGAGCAGTTCTTC
.,.,TRBV6-1,TRBJ2-5,CASSDPVKHQETQYF,TGTGCCAGCAGTGACCCCGTAAAGCACCAAGAGACCCAGTACTTC
TRBD2,.,TRBV7-7,TRBJ2-2,CASSSLETGTIRSGELFF,TGTGCTAGCAGCTCCCTAGAGACCGGGACTATCAGATCCGGGGAGCTGTTTTTT
TRBD1,once,TRBV6-1,TRBJ1-2,CASSEGQGARGYTF,TGTGCCAGCAGTGAAGGACAGGGGGCTCGTGGCTACACCTTC
.,few,TRBV7-2,TRBJ2-4,CASSLEDRNIQYF,TGTGCCAGCAGCTTAGAGGACAGAAACATTCAGTACTTC